Presented here are 18 T cell receptor beta chains from one specimen sequenced in a study of blood T cell repertoires in COVID-19. The data were produced by immunoSEQ multiplex PCR, yet TCRdb's version contains in-frame clones alone and is incomplete. This sample has approximately 150,000 clones; 60% to 85% occur once, and the top ten carry 16%. Sequencing was performed on peripheral blood. The receptors derive from a man aged 45-65 years with acute or convalescent COVID-19.

V gene TRBV25-1 combines with J gene TRBJ2-3, with a weak D call TRBD1 (6 bases). The CDR3 spans 15 residues. Trimming pared 2 bases from V and 4 bases from J, leaving 13 bases between. Germline V gene sequence: CDR1 MGHDK, CDR2 SYGVNS. As DNA, the CDR3 is TGTGCCAGCAGTGAAGTCAGGGGCGAAGCAGATACGCAGTATTTT. Translated: CASSEVRGEADTQYF.

The V and J genes are TRBV4-1 and TRBJ2-5; 11 bases match TRBD2. V lost 0 bases to trimming and J lost 13 bases; unmatched junction nucleotides: 4. Germline V gene sequence: CDR1 MGHRA, CDR2 YSYEKL. The CDR3 runs to 13 residues. The CDR3 protein is CASSQELAGDLYF. The CDR3 nucleotides are TGCGCCAGCAGCCAAGAACTAGCGGGGGACTTGTACTTC.

The genes are TRBV18 and TRBJ1-1, with D hard to call. Germline CDR1 is KGHSH and CDR2 is LQKENI. This CDR3 has 14 amino acids. Trimming stripped 4 bases from V and 1 base from J, with 10 bases between. The CDR3 loop is CASSRSAGNTEAFF. The CDR3 DNA is TGTGCCAGCTCACGGTCTGCCGGGAACACTGAAGCTTTCTTT. Using reference TRBV18 and TRBJ1-1 for the parts outside the CDR3, the full variable domain is NAGVMQNPRHLVRRRGQEARLRCSPMKGHSHVYWYRQLPEEGLKFMVYLQKENIIDESGMPKERFSAEFPKEGPSILRIQQVVRGDSAAYFCASSRSAGNTEAFFGQGTRLTVV.

The chain uses TRBV18 and TRBJ2-5; 7 bases align to TRBD2. Germline CDR1 reads KGHSH; CDR2 reads LQKENI. V lost 3 bases to trimming and J lost 2 bases; unmatched junction nucleotides: 12. The CDR3 length is 17 residues. CDR3 region: CASSPTPGRAVQETQYF. CDR3 sequence (DNA): TGTGCCAGCTCACCTACGCCAGGGAGGGCGGTACAAGAGACCCAGTACTTC. Full variable domain (rest looked up from reference TRBV18 and TRBJ2-5): NAGVMQNPRHLVRRRGQEARLRCSPMKGHSHVYWYRQLPEEGLKFMVYLQKENIIDESGMPKERFSAEFPKEGPSILRIQQVVRGDSAAYFCASSPTPGRAVQETQYFGPGTRLLVL.

The CDR3 protein is CASSTRLAGGRGETQYF. The CDR3 nucleotides are TGTGCCAGCAGCACCCGACTAGCGGGGGGGCGCGGAGAGACCCAGTACTTC. This chain joins TRBV7-8 and TRBJ2-5, with TRBD2 matching over 14 bases. The trim removed 5 bases at V and 4 bases at J, leaving 9 bases unmatched. Germline V gene sequence: CDR1 SGHVS, CDR2 FQNEAQ. This CDR3 contains 17 residues.

Ten or more counts support this clone. The chain employs TRBV27 and TRBJ1-2; D ambiguous. The germline V gene encodes CDR1 MNHEY and CDR2 SMNVEV (reference sequence). This CDR3 comprises 14 residues. The V end lost 3 bases, the J end lost 0 bases, and 8 bases lay between the germline ends. The CDR3 coding sequence is TGTGCCAGCAGTTTTAACTATCCTAACTATGGCTACACCTTC. Amino acid sequence: CASSFNYPNYGYTF.

The chain carries TRBV3-1 (or the pseudogene TRBV3-2) and TRBJ1-2, with D unresolved. Per the germline V gene, CDR1 is LGHDT and CDR2 is YNNKEL (reference sequence). This CDR3 is 15 amino acids long. The germline V and J ends were trimmed by 4 bases and 5 bases, with 17 bases remaining between them. The CDR3 spells CASSLTPTAGYGYTF. In DNA form, the CDR3 reads TGTGCCAGCAGCCTGACCCCGACCGCGGGGTATGGCTACACCTTC.

V usage is TRBV6-5 and J usage is TRBJ1-2; 7 bases align to TRBD1. The CDR3 is made up of 15 amino acids. V trimming: 6 bases; J trimming: 2 bases; junction bases outside the gene matches: 9. Germline lookup yields CDR1 MNHEY and CDR2 SVGAGI. DNA of the CDR3: TGTGCCAGCAGACCCGGACAGGCGCGCAACTATGGCTACACCTTC. This encodes CASRPGQARNYGYTF.

The chain uses TRBV12-3 or TRBV12-4 and TRBJ1-1; tentative D call: TRBD1 (6 bases). Trimming removed 6 bases from V and 6 bases from J, with 11 bases in between. The CDR3 spans 12 residues. The CDR3 coding sequence is TGTGCCAGCAGGCAGGGGCGGGCTGAAGCTTTCTTT. Its protein product is CASRQGRAEAFF.

The rearrangement uses TRBV3-1 (or the pseudogene TRBV3-2) and TRBJ2-1; 10 bases are shared with TRBD2. Germline CDR1 is LGHDT and CDR2 is YNNKEL (reference sequence). The V segment lost 9 bases and the J segment 7 bases; nucleotides outside the gene matches: 9. The CDR3 sequence is 14 residues long. The CDR3 DNA is TGTGCCAGTAAGAGCGGGGGGGCCTCAAATGAGCAGTTCTTC. Translated, it gives CASKSGGASNEQFF.

This clone showed up just once. The rearrangement joins TRBV5-4 to TRBJ1-6, with 7 bases matching TRBD1. Germline-derived CDR1 and CDR2 are SGHNT and YYREEE (reference sequence). Trimming took 3 bases from V and 1 from J; bases not matched to a gene: 1. The CDR3 covers 15 residues. In DNA form, the CDR3 reads TGTGCCAGCAGCTCACAGGGGTCCTATAATTCACCCCTCCACTTT. Residues: CASSSQGSYNSPLHF.

The genes are TRBV2 and TRBJ1-2; possible D gene TRBD1, 5 bases. V lost 0 bases and J 3 bases, leaving 11 bases between the germline ends. CDR1 is SNHLY, CDR2 FYNNEI, per germline. The CDR3 is made up of 15 amino acids. CDR3 sequence reads: CASSEAGLLDYGYTF. The CDR3 bases are TGTGCCAGCAGTGAAGCGGGGCTGCTCGACTATGGCTACACCTTC.

This clone has more than one count but fewer than ten. The V gene is TRBV29-1, the J gene TRBJ2-7; D is uncertain. Germline CDR1 SQVTM, CDR2 ANQGSEA. The V gene lost 4 bases and the J gene lost 5 bases, with 9 bases spanning the gap. The CDR3 has 11 residues. CDR3 in amino acids: CSVGQTHEQYF. In DNA form, the CDR3 reads TGCAGCGTTGGGCAGACTCACGAGCAGTACTTC.

The chain has TRBV12-5 and TRBJ1-1; 10 positions match TRBD1. Germline trimming cut 4 bases from V and 1 base from J; bases unmatched to any gene: 12. The V gene's germline CDR1 is LGHNT and CDR2 FRNRAP. This CDR3 is built from 18 residues. In DNA, the CDR3 is TGTGCTAGTGGTTCTCCCCGGGACAGGGGAAATTCGAACACTGAAGCTTTCTTT. Translated, it gives CASGSPRDRGNSNTEAFF.

The chain carries TRBV5-1 and TRBJ2-1; TRBD1 agrees at 9 bases. The germline CDR1 and CDR2 sequences are SGHRS and YFSETQ. This CDR3 comprises 16 residues. The ends lost 0 bases at V and 4 bases at J; junction bases unmatched: 5. The CDR3: CASSLASGQGYNEQFF. CDR3 DNA: TGCGCCAGCAGCTTGGCCTCTGGACAGGGGTACAATGAGCAGTTCTTC.

The chain's CDR3 is CASSPLNTGSYNEQFF. As DNA, the CDR3 is TGTGCCAGTAGCCCACTCAATACCGGGTCCTACAATGAGCAGTTCTTC. The gene calls are TRBV19 and TRBJ2-1; D call uncertain. The CDR3 runs to 16 residues. V was pared by 6 bases and J by 1 base, with 16 bases between. Germline values: CDR1 LNHDA, CDR2 SQIVND (reference sequence).

V and J are TRBV5-1 and TRBJ2-3, with 10 bases aligning to TRBD2. The CDR3 consists of 15 residues. V lost 4 bases to trimming and J lost 4 bases; unmatched junction nucleotides: 6. The germline V gene has CDR1 SGHRS and CDR2 YFSETQ. CDR3 protein: CASSRGTSGADTQYF. The CDR3 DNA reads TGCGCCAGCAGCCGGGGTACTAGCGGGGCAGATACGCAGTATTTT.

This clone was seen repeatedly, ten times or more. This chain uses TRBV5-1 with TRBJ2-4; a weak D match, TRBD1 (6 bases). Trimming shortened V by 2 bases and J by 8 bases, and 14 bases separated the two germline ends. The length of the CDR3 is 14 residues. Germline V gene lookup returns CDR1 SGHRS and CDR2 YFSETQ. The CDR3 DNA sequence: TGCGCCAGCAGCTTCGGCAGGGGCCCGGACATTCAGTACTTC. Amino acids: CASSFGRGPDIQYF.